The rows below give T cell receptor beta chains drawn from one sample of a study of blood T cells in healthy people across ages. TCRdb re-analysed the 5' RACE reads in MiXCR, keeping a single row per CDR3 protein. The sample comprises approximately 600,000 distinct CDR3 sequences, approximately 59% of which are singletons, and about two fifths rests with the top ten. Specimen: blood. The receptors originated from a man aged 55 to 70 in good health. CDR3s include the opening cysteine and the closing phenylalanine or tryptophan. The order of the fields is D gene, V gene, J gene, clone size, CDR3 length, CDR3 DNA, CDR3 protein. D genes are given only for firm matches. A clone size is listed for some rows: how often the clone was seen (once, few, many), or a class if it is expanded.

>TRBD2|TRBV20-1|TRBJ2-5|NA|14
TGCAGTGCCCGGACTAGCGGGGGGATGGAGACCCAGTACTTC
CSARTSGGMETQYF
>NA|TRBV7-9|TRBJ2-1|NA|15
TGTGCCAGCAGCCCCATGGGCGTGGTATACAATGAGCAGTTCTTC
CASSPMGVVYNEQFF
>NA|TRBV6-5|TRBJ1-2|NA|15
TGTGCCAGCAGTGACGACCCGCAGGGTTTCTATGGCTACACCTTC
CASSDDPQGFYGYTF
>NA|TRBV25-1|TRBJ1-4|few|12
TGTGCCAGCAGTGAAGCCAGGCAGAAACTGTTTTTT
CASSEARQKLFF
>NA|TRBV20-1|TRBJ2-1|NA|16
TGCAGTGCTAAAACCCCAGGGGATCCGGGGTACAATGAGCAGTTCTTC
CSAKTPGDPGYNEQFF
>TRBD2|TRBV5-1|TRBJ2-3|NA|15
TGCGCCAGCAGCTCCACGACTAGCAGCACAGATACGCAGTATTTT
CASSSTTSSTDTQYF
>NA|TRBV12-3/TRBV12-4|TRBJ1-6|NA|15
TGTGCCAGCAGTTTAACCTCCCAGGCGGATTCACCCCTCCACTTT
CASSLTSQADSPLHF
>NA|TRBV4-1|TRBJ2-3|NA|14
TGCGCCAGCAGCCAACTGGGACCCACAGATACGCAGTATTTT
CASSQLGPTDTQYF
>TRBD1|TRBV28|TRBJ2-3|NA|15
TGTGCCAGCAGTCCCGACAGGGGGTTCTTCGATACGCAGTATTTT
CASSPDRGFFDTQYF
>NA|TRBV11-2|TRBJ2-7|once|12
TGTGCCAGCAGCTCCGCCCCCCGCGAGCAGTACTTC
CASSSAPREQYF
>NA|TRBV5-1|TRBJ2-2|NA|13
TGCGCCAGCAGCTTGTGGTACACCGGGGAGCTGTTTTTT
CASSLWYTGELFF
>NA|TRBV20-1|TRBJ1-2|NA|13
TGCAGTGCTAGCGCCCAAACCCACTATGGCTACACCTTC
CSASAQTHYGYTF
>NA|TRBV12-3/TRBV12-4|TRBJ1-2|NA|13
TGTGCCAGCAGTTTAGCGCGACACTATGGCTACACCTTC
CASSLARHYGYTF
>NA|TRBV5-1|TRBJ2-1|NA|14
TGCGCCAGCAGCCTGTCGGGGGAGTACAATGAGCAGTTCTTC
CASSLSGEYNEQFF
>NA|TRBV6-1|TRBJ1-6|NA|15
TGTGCCAGCAGGCAGACAGGTTACTATAATTCACCCCTCCACTTT
CASRQTGYYNSPLHF
>TRBD2|TRBV6-5|TRBJ2-7|NA|14
TGTGCCAGCAGACGCGTCGGACTAGCGTACGAGCAGTACTTC
CASRRVGLAYEQYF
>TRBD2|TRBV20-1|TRBJ2-5|few|14
TGCAGTGCTCCACGGGGGGTGGGACAAGAGACCCAGTACTTC
CSAPRGVGQETQYF
>TRBD2|TRBV2|TRBJ2-5|once|14
TGTGCCGGCAGAGAAAGCGGGGGGCAAGAGACCCAGTACTTC
CAGRESGGQETQYF
>TRBD1|TRBV6-5|TRBJ1-2|NA|16
TGTGCCAGCAGTTCCTACCGACAGGGGAAAGACTATGGCTACACCTTC
CASSSYRQGKDYGYTF
>NA|TRBV20-1|TRBJ1-5|NA|15
TGCAGTGCTAGGAGGCGAGGAATTAGCAATCAGCGCCAGCATTTT
CSARRRGISNQRQHF
>TRBD1|TRBV4-1|TRBJ1-1|NA|16
TGCGCCAGCAGCCAGCCCGGACAGGGGTGGATAGGGGGAGCTTTCTTT
CASSQPGQGWIGGAFF
>TRBD1|TRBV6-1|TRBJ2-5|NA|15
TGTGCCAGCAGTCGAGCACAGGGGGCGGGGGAGACCCAGTACTTC
CASSRAQGAGETQYF
>NA|TRBV2|TRBJ2-7|NA|16
TGTGCCAGCAGTGAAGAGGTCCCTCGTAGCGGCAATGAGCAGTACTTC
CASSEEVPRSGNEQYF
>TRBD2|TRBV12-5|TRBJ2-5|NA|18
TGTGCTAGTGGTTTGGGGGGACTACCTAGGTCCCCCCAAGAGACCCAGTACTTC
CASGLGGLPRSPQETQYF
>NA|TRBV12-3/TRBV12-4|TRBJ2-3|few|12
TGTGCCAGCACCCCGGATCAAGATACGCAGTATTTT
CASTPDQDTQYF
>TRBD2|TRBV10-3|TRBJ2-7|NA|16
TGTGCCATCAGTGGCGGACTAGCGGGGGCCCTCTACGAGCAGTACTTC
CAISGGLAGALYEQYF
>TRBD2|TRBV29-1|TRBJ2-7|NA|14
TGCAGCGTTGAAGGAGCGGGGGGGCAGGGTGAGCAGTACTTC
CSVEGAGGQGEQYF
>NA|TRBV7-2|TRBJ2-5|NA|13
TGTGCCAGCAGCCCTATTATCCAAGAGACCCAGTACTTC
CASSPIIQETQYF
>NA|TRBV7-2|TRBJ2-5|NA|15
TGTGCCAGCAGCTTCCGTCGGGGGAGTCAAGAGACCCAGTACTTC
CASSFRRGSQETQYF
>TRBD1|TRBV29-1|TRBJ1-4|NA|15
TGCAGCGTTGAAGGAGGTGACAGGGGGTTTGAAAAACTGTTTTTT
CSVEGGDRGFEKLFF
>NA|TRBV11-2|TRBJ2-6|NA|16
TGTGCCAGCAGCTTAAAAGGCCTCTCTGGGGCCAACGTCCTGACTTTC
CASSLKGLSGANVLTF
>NA|TRBV19|TRBJ2-4|few|15
TGTGCCAGTAGTGGACATGCGACAACCAAAAACATTCAGTACTTC
CASSGHATTKNIQYF
>NA|TRBV20-1|TRBJ2-7|NA|11
TGCAGTGCTGACTCCCCAACAGAGCAGTACTTC
CSADSPTEQYF
>NA|TRBV7-8|TRBJ2-7|few|12
TGTGCCAGCGGGACGTTGGGTTACGAGCAGTACTTC
CASGTLGYEQYF
>NA|TRBV4-1|TRBJ1-4|NA|15
TGCGCCAGCAGCCAAGCCAGCAGAACTAATGAAAAACTGTTTTTT
CASSQASRTNEKLFF
>NA|TRBV15|TRBJ2-1|NA|15
TGTGCCACCAGCAGGGGCAGGGGATCCTACAATGAGCAGTTCTTC
CATSRGRGSYNEQFF
>TRBD1|TRBV6-5|TRBJ1-2|few|15
TGTGCCAGCAGTTACAACGGACAGGGTGGCTATGGCTACACCTTC
CASSYNGQGGYGYTF
>TRBD1|TRBV7-2|TRBJ1-1|NA|12
TGTGCCAGCAGCCCATTCCAGGGGGCAGCTTTCTTT
CASSPFQGAAFF
>NA|TRBV27|TRBJ1-2|NA|16
TGTGCCAGCAGTTTATGGGGCTTACAGGGCGGGGGTGGCTACACCTTC
CASSLWGLQGGGGYTF
>NA|TRBV3-1|TRBJ2-7|NA|16
TGTGCCAGCAGCCGACACGACAGGTTGAGCGCCTACGAGCAGTACTTC
CASSRHDRLSAYEQYF
>TRBD2|TRBV28|TRBJ2-7|NA|14
TGTGCTAGCAGAGGGGCGGGGGGTCCCTACGAGCAGTACTTC
CASRGAGGPYEQYF
>TRBD1|TRBV20-1|TRBJ1-6|few|13
TGCAGTGCTAGAGGCAGGGGGTGGTCACCCCTCCACTTT
CSARGRGWSPLHF
>NA|TRBV7-9|TRBJ2-1|NA|14
TGTGCCAGCAGCAATCCTATAACCTACAATGAGCAGTTCTTC
CASSNPITYNEQFF
>NA|TRBV6-5|TRBJ1-5|NA|14
TGTGCCAGCAGTCCCGGACAAAACGTCCAGCCCCAGCATTTT
CASSPGQNVQPQHF
>TRBD1|TRBV6-1|TRBJ2-5|once|14
TGTGCCAGCAGTGGACAGGGGCGACAAGAGACCCAGTACTTC
CASSGQGRQETQYF
>NA|TRBV18|TRBJ2-1|NA|13
TGTGCCAGCTCTTGGGACCGTTACAATGAGCAGTTCTTC
CASSWDRYNEQFF
>NA|TRBV27|TRBJ2-1|medium-sized|14
TGTGCCAGCAGTTTAGTGTCTGGGTACAATGAGCAGTTCTTC
CASSLVSGYNEQFF
>TRBD1|TRBV5-1|TRBJ1-4|few|15
TGCGCCAGCAGCTTACAGGGGGCGGAGGATGAAAAACTGTTTTTT
CASSLQGAEDEKLFF
>NA|TRBV15|TRBJ1-5|NA|14
TGTGCCACCAGCAGAGATATTCCCGATCAGCCCCAGCATTTT
CATSRDIPDQPQHF
>NA|TRBV20-1|TRBJ2-5|NA|13
TGCAGTGCTAGAGATCCAGCCCGGGAGACCCAGTACTTC
CSARDPARETQYF
>NA|TRBV20-1|TRBJ1-5|NA|15
TGCAGTGCTAATAGGGGCGGAACTAGCAATCAGCCCCAGCATTTT
CSANRGGTSNQPQHF
>NA|TRBV28|TRBJ2-2|NA|15
TGTGCCAGCAGTTTATGGGGGACAACGACCGGGGAGCTGTTTTTT
CASSLWGTTTGELFF
>NA|TRBV2|TRBJ1-1|once|14
TGTGCCAGCAGTGATGTGGTGACGGGAACTGAAGCTTTCTTT
CASSDVVTGTEAFF
>TRBD1|TRBV10-3|TRBJ1-5|NA|13
TGTGCCATCAGTACAGGGGAGGATCAGCCCCAGCATTTT
CAISTGEDQPQHF
>TRBD2|TRBV2|TRBJ2-1|NA|14
TGTGCCAGCATCGAGCGGGGGACCGGGAATGAGCAGTTCTTC
CASIERGTGNEQFF
>NA|TRBV2|TRBJ1-6|NA|13
TGTGCCAGCAACCGGCTCTTTAATTCACCCCTCCACTTT
CASNRLFNSPLHF
>NA|TRBV29-1|TRBJ2-1|few|15
TGCAGCGTTGAATCCGGGTCAGGGGCGGGAAATGAGCAGTTCTTC
CSVESGSGAGNEQFF
>NA|TRBV13|TRBJ2-3|many|14
TGTGCCAGCAGCTACCGACAGTTCACAGATACGCAGTATTTT
CASSYRQFTDTQYF
>NA|TRBV20-1|TRBJ2-7|NA|14
TGCAGTGCTAGAGATCCCCGCAGGGCCCACGAGCAGTACTTC
CSARDPRRAHEQYF